This TCR beta chain was found in a study of CXCR3-negative and CXCR3-positive naive CD8 T cells (dated by TCRdb to about 2019). In terms of the full investigation: About 150 million TRB reads were obtained in total, roughly 1.5 +/- 0.3 million reads per library. Diversity and physicochemical repertoire analyses covered some eleven donors pooled from two independent experiments. Naive subsets from five or six donors and memory cells from 3 donors were included in the TRBV-TRBJ cluster analysis. What the work shows at the level of the full study, not this receptor alone: CXCR3 expression partially decreased after cryopreservation, so most assays used freshly isolated PBMCs. TRB CDR3s from CXCR3-positive naive cells showed higher hydrophobicity (lower Kidera factor 4), lower energy, and higher strength and volume indices than CXCR3-negative naive cells. Similar TRBV-TRBJ usage was shown by naive CXCR3-negative and CXCR3-positive cells from the same donor, whereas distinct patterns were shown by memory cells. Because surface CD5, which is linked to self-reactivity in mice, was comparable between the naive subsets, TCR interaction strength was also inferred from TRB CDR3 physicochemical properties. Repertoire diversity was comparably high in both naive subsets but much lower in memory CD8+ T cells.

A word on this clonotype: The target of this receptor is not known.

For each CD8+ T cell subset, flow sorting was done in triplicate, and 310,000 or so cells per subset went directly into RLT lysis buffer. To keep memory contaminants out, a stringent definition of naive CD8+ T cells was applied: CD45RO-CCR7+CD27+CD95-. Standard density gradient centrifugation was used to isolate peripheral blood mononuclear cells from buffy coats. A FACSAria III was used to flow-sort naive CXCR3-negative and CXCR3-positive CD8+ T cells. Total RNA was extracted from sorted cells using an RNeasy Mini Kit. The germline V gene sets CDR1 to MDHEN and CDR2 to SYDVKM. From its cysteine to its phenylalanine, the CDR3 spans 17 amino acids. Only the protein is on record. The sequencer listed for this sample is NextSeq 550. The Human TCR Profiling Kit (MiLaboratory) was used to make UMI-labeled 5' RACE TRB cDNA libraries. cDNA synthesis used the entire amount of extracted RNA, and PCR amplification then used the entire amount of cDNA produced. Libraries were prepared in parallel with an identical number of PCR cycles. On the study's bioinformatics: With a requirement of at least two reads per UMI, MIGEC and MiXCR extracted about 50,000 +/- 10,000 unique UMI-labeled TRB cDNA molecules per library. On average, each library contained approximately 40,000 +/- 10,000 functional in-frame TRB CDR3 nucleotide clonotypes without stop codons. Diversity metrics, including normalized Shannon-Wiener and Chao1, were computed in VDJtools after downsampling to 5000 UMI-labeled TRB molecules per sample. VDJtools computed clonotype-size-weighted physicochemical properties of the central five CDR3 residues: interaction energy, strength, volume and Kidera factor 4. Each entry corresponds to one CDR3 protein sequence from reads that TCRdb reprocessed, and DNA is not given. The V and J calls and clone size are TCRdb's, not the authors'. The table of this sample itemizes approximately 130,000 distinct CDR3 sequences. The top ten constitute around 0.41% of the sample.

Sequences were obtained from naive CXCR3+ CD8+ T cells from blood. Interpreted using the paper, the cell subset or site label stands for: CD45RO-CCR7+CD27+CD95- naive CD8+ T cells expressing CXCR3 (TNR3+). This TCR derives from a human donor in good health. Some clones in this sample may be carry-over from other donors' samples. The rearranged chain carries TRBV28 and TRBJ2-6; TCRdb lists TRBD2, though no DNA is available to test this call. CDR3 reads: CASSFLGLATGANVLTF.